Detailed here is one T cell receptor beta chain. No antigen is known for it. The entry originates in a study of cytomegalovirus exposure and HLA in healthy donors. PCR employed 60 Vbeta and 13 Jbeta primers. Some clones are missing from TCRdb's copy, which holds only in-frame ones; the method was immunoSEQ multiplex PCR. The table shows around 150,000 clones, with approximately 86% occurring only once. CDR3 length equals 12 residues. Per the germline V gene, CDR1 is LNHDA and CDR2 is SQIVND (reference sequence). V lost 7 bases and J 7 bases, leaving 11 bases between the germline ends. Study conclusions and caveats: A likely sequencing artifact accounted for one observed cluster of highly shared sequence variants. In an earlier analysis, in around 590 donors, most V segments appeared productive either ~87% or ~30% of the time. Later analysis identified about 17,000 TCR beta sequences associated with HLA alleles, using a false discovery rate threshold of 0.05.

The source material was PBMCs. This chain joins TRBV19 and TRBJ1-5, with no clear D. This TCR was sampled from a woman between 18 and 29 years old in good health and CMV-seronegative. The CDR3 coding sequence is TGTGCCAGTAATTCAGGCCGACAGCCCCAGCATTTT. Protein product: CASNSGRQPQHF.